This T cell receptor (beta chain) was retrieved from a study of PD-L1 blockade in urothelial cancer. Across the whole study: Males with bladder-origin urothelial cancer constituted about 85% of the roughly 30 patients. Blood was tested 3 weeks (second dose) and 6 weeks into treatment. T cells were recovered from blood samples at a median of 141,255.

This clone was recorded only once. TCR analog templates of synthetic origin were spiked into each PCR. Data came from immunoSEQ multiplex PCR; TCRdb stores just in-frame clones and leaves some out. This table holds about 73,000 clones, roughly nine tenths found once. Unmatched junction bases numbered 8, after V lost 4 bases and J lost 5 bases. The CDR3 is 15 amino acids. The germline V gene encodes CDR1 MNHEY and CDR2 SVGAGI. The V call is TRBV6-5, the J call TRBJ1-1; TRBD1 aligns across 9 bases. The receptor's source is a man aged 55-75 years with urothelial cancer. The starting material was PBMCs, obtained around atezolizumab (anti-PD-L1) treatment. CDR3 nucleotides: TGTGCCAGCAGTTCCGGACAGGGGCGGAGAACTGAAGCTTTCTTT. This gives the protein CASSSGQGRRTEAFF.